The sequence of this TCR beta chain was determined in a study of T cell repertoires in cytomegalovirus infection. Study-wide context: Indications came from public TCR beta signatures; they pointed to CMV infection and to a matching HLA type.

This clonotype came up many times. As yet, its antigen is unknown. V was clipped by 10 bases and J by 0 bases, with 13 bases between them. The CDR3 spans 14 residues. Per germline, CDR1 MNHNS and CDR2 SASEGT. Study-level findings and limits: Predominance within the ex vivo response was attributable to HLA-C-restricted CMV-specific TCR beta clonotypes. Using cumulative public TCR beta family frequency, the authors identified those who carried CMV together with the relevant HLA.

Each CDR3 protein is one row after TCRdb ran MiXCR on the reads. The data contain almost 500,000 distinct CDR3 sequences, about 11% of them singletons. The receptor's source is a human donor in good health (CMV status not recorded). Some clones in this sample may be carry-over from other donors' samples. The sequencing sample was made of PBMCs. The chain combines TRBV6-1 with TRBJ2-1; tentatively, D is TRBD1 (5 bases). The CDR3 DNA sequence: TGTGCCATCCAGGGTCCCAGCTCCTACAATGAGCAGTTCTTC. Amino acid sequence: CAIQGPSSYNEQFF.